This record concerns one TCR beta chain sequence. This clone has at least ten counts. What this receptor recognizes is not known. Nothing much larger sits one base from this clone, and base qualities are not available. Each collaborating institution followed its own protocols to collect whole blood in K2EDTA tubes. For TCRbeta analysis, collaborators shipped samples as frozen whole blood, isolated PBMCs, or DNA extracted from either of those sample types. This sample was taken from a study of blood T cell repertoires in COVID-19 (dated by TCRdb to 2020 to 2022). As for the study more broadly: Collaborator samples came from the United States, Italy and Spain and covered acute and convalescent phases of COVID-19. The sample metadata nearly always contained a de-identified subject ID, COVID-19 status, age in years and sex. The samples were drawn from two sources: the first 160 participants of the ongoing ImmuneRACE study, and 950 to 1,500 subjects contributed by 6 global collaborators. The material from the prospective study consisted of cDNA or gDNA derived from T cells, B-cell-depleted T cells, or PBMCs. Where available, HLA class I and class II types were taken from metadata supplied by the sample provider and were not determined by assay-based typing. Deeply sampled blood TCRbeta repertoires from subjects exposed to, actively infected with, or recovered from COVID-19 were included in the dataset. The repertoires were released in a freely available public database meant as a resource for research on the immune response to SARS-CoV-2.

TCRbeta CDR3 regions were amplified from genomic DNA by means of the immunoSEQ Assay, a bias-controlled multiplex PCR. The authors' analysis ran thus. Within the assay, amplification of reference gene primers was used to estimate how many nucleated cells each sample contained. To quantify the absolute abundance of each unique TCRbeta CDR3 rearrangement, sequence reads were collapsed and filtered. Productive Simpson clonality was computed per sample as the square root of Simpson's diversity index over productive rearrangements. Not all clones reach the TCRdb copy of this immuneACCESS table, which keeps in-frame sequences only. Checked studies attribute under half of the gap to unresolved V genes and leave the rest unexplained. V, J and clone size are taken as reported in that table, and D and trimming were inferred from the DNA itself. Present in this sample are about 80,000 clones, roughly four fifths of which were seen just once. The ten biggest clones cover approximately 15% of the sample.

The junction shows trimming of 8 bases on V and 6 bases on J, plus 7 bases between the germline ends. Its CDR3 holds 11 amino acids, cysteine through phenylalanine. Of the read, only the CDR3 DNA is kept; its 33 bases are in frame from base 1. General study outcomes and caveats: Clinical and demographic metadata were provided uncurated, with the amount varying by source and participant.

The sample taken for sequencing was peripheral blood. Recombination linked TRBV12-3 or TRBV12-4 to TRBJ2-2; the D gene cannot be resolved reliably. The clonotype was recovered from a man in his 70s with active or convalescent COVID-19. DNA sequence: TGTGCCAGCGAGGATGCCGGGGAGCTGTTTTTT. The encoded protein is CASEDAGELFF.